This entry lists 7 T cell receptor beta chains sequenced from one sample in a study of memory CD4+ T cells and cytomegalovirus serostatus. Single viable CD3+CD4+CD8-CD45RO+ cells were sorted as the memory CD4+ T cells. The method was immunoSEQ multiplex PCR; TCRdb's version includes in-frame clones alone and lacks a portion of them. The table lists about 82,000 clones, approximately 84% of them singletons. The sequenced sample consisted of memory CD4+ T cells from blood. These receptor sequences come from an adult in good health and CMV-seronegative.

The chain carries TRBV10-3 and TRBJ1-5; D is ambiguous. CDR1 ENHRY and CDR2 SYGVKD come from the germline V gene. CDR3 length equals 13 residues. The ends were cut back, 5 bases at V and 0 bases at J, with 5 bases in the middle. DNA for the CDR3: TGTGCCATCAGTTCCCATAGCAATCAGCCCCAGCATTTT. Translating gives CAISSHSNQPQHF.

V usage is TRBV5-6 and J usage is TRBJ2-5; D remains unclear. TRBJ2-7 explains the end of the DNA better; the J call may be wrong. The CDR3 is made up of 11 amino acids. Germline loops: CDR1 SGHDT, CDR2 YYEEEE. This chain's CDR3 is CASSLGYEQYF. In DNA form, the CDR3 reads TGTGCCAGCAGCTTGGGATACGAGCAGTACTTC.

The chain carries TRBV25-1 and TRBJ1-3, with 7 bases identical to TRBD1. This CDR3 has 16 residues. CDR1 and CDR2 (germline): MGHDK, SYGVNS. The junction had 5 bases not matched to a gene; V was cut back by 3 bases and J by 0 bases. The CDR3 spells CASSDAQGLSGNTIYF. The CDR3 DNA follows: TGTGCCAGCAGTGATGCACAGGGGCTCTCTGGAAACACCATATATTTT. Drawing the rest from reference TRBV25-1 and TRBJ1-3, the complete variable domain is EADIYQTPRYLVIGTGKKITLECSQTMGHDKMYWYQQDPGMELHLIHYSYGVNSTEKGDLSSESTVSRIRTEHFPLTLESARPSHTSQYLCASSDAQGLSGNTIYFGEGSWLTVV.

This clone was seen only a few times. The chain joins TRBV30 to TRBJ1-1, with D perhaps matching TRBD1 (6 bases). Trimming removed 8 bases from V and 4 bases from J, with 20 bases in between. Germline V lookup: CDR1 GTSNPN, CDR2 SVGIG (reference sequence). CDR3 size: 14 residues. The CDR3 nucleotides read TGTGCCGAAGTTCGGGGGACATTGCTCACTGAAGCTTTCTTT. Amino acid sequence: CAEVRGTLLTEAFF.

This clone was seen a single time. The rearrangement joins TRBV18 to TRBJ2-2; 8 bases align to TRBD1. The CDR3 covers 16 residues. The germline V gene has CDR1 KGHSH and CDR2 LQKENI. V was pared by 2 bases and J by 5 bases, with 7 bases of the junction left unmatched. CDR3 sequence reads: CASSPSAQGATGELFF. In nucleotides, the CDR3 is TGTGCCAGCTCACCATCCGCTCAGGGGGCGACCGGGGAGCTGTTTTTT.

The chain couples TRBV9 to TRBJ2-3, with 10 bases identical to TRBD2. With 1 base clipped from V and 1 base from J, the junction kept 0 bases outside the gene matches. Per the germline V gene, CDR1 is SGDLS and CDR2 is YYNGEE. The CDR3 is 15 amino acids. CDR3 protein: CASSVLAGGTDTQYF. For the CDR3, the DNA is TGTGCCAGCAGCGTACTAGCGGGGGGCACAGATACGCAGTATTTT.

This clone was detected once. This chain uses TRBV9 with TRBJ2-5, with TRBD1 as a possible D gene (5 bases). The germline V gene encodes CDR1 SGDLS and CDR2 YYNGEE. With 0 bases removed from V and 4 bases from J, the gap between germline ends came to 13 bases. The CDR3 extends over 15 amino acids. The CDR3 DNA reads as TGTGCCAGCAGCGTAGATGTAGGGGTGGGAGAGACCCAGTACTTC. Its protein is CASSVDVGVGETQYF.